This note documents a single T cell receptor (beta chain) sequence. Libraries were prepared by immunoSEQ multiplex PCR; TCRdb keeps only in-frame clonotypes and omits some of them. The sample carries tens of thousands of clones, about 89% recorded once. In germline, CDR1 is LGHNA, CDR2 YSLEER. V was shortened by 0 bases and J by 2 bases, with 13 bases between the two germline ends. This CDR3 contains 16 residues. This sample is drawn from a study of cytomegalovirus exposure and HLA in healthy donors. This sequence was found in a woman aged 18 to 35 in good health and CMV-seronegative. The sequenced sample consisted of PBMCs. The chain is built from TRBV4-3 and TRBJ1-2; D may be TRBD1 (6 bases). In DNA form, the CDR3 reads TGCGCCAGCAGCCAAGATAGCAGGGGTTCGAACTATGGCTACACCTTC. Amino acid sequence: CASSQDSRGSNYGYTF.